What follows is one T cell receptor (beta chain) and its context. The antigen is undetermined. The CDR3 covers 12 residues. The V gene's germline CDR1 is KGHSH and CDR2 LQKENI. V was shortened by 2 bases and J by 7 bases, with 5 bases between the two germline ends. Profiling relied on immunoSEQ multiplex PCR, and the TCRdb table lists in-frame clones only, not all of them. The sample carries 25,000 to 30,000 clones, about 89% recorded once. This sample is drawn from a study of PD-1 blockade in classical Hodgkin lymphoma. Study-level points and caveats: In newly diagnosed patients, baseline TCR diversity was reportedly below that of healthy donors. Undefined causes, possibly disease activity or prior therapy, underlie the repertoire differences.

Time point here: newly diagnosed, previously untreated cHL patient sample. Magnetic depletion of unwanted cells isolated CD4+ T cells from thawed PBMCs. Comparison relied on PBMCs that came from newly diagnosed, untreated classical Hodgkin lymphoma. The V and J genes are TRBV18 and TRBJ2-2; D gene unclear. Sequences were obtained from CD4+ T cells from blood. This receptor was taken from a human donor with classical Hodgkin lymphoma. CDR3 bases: TGTGCCAGCTCACCATCCAGCGGGGAGCTGTTTTTT. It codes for CASSPSSGELFF.